Following are 3 T cell receptor beta chains from one sample sequenced in a study of preoperative IRX-2 immunotherapy in early breast cancer (dated by TCRdb to the late 2010s). This sample's treatment or condition label indicates: preoperative locoregional IRX-2 cytokine immunotherapy. The library was built by means of the immunoSEQ multiplex PCR assay. TCRdb's version of the immuneACCESS table is confined to in-frame rearrangements and falls short of the full clone set. An unresolved V gene accounts for under half of the shortfall where checked; the remainder is of unknown origin. For this sample there are roughly 34,000 clones; roughly 90% appear just once. The top ten constitute roughly 1.5% of the sample. The material was tumor tissue, obtained after IRX-2 immunotherapy. The receptors stem from a human donor with breast cancer.

The chain recombines TRBV28 with TRBJ2-7; no clear D. Germline lookup yields CDR1 MDHEN and CDR2 SYDVKM. V gave up 7 bases and J gave up 4 bases, with 17 bases separating them. The CDR3 consists of 14 residues. CDR3 nucleotides: TGTGCCAGCATCCACACCTTAGGGATTTACGAGCAGTACGTC. It encodes CASIHTLGIYEQYV.

The rearrangement joins TRBV1 to TRBJ1-2; no check of the table's D call, TRBD1, against the DNA was made. TRBV1 is labeled a pseudogene. The CDR3 loop spans 17 amino acids. The CDR3 sequence: CASSQDRPGANYYGYTF. As DNA, the CDR3 is TGCGCCAGCAGCCAAGATCGGCCAGGGGCCAACTACTATGGCTACACCTTC.

The chain employs TRBV6-8 and TRBJ1-5; 8 bases are shared with TRBD1. V dropped 10 bases and J dropped 7; count of bases not matched to a gene: 15. The CDR3 consists of 15 residues. Germline CDR1 reads MNHGY; CDR2 reads SAAAGT. DNA of the CDR3: TGTGCCACCGCCTTGGACAGGGACCGCCGACAGCCCCAGCATTTT. Translated: CATALDRDRRQPQHF.